The 24 T cell receptor beta chains below were found in one sample sequenced in a study of prognosis after radiotherapy for stage I lung cancer (dated by TCRdb to the early 2020s). Sequenced using an Illumina HiSeq 3000. Two rounds of multiplex PCR were performed to amplify the TCR beta CDR3 region from genomic DNA. The first PCR round used primers specific to each TRBV and TRBJ gene, with sequences filed in Chinese patent CN105087789A. TCRdb reanalyzed the raw reads on its own, using fastp at Q25 for trimming and MiXCR for clone calling, and kept in-frame beta chains. Identical CDR3 proteins give one entry, which carries the most common genes and DNA. The table for this sample lists about 35,000 distinct CDR3 sequences; under 40% of them were counted only once. Jointly, the top ten make up over 15% of the sample. The material was PBMCs, obtained before or after stereotactic body radiation therapy (not recorded which). Receptors were obtained from a donor of 50 years or more with non-small cell lung cancer.

For this clonotype: The conserved closing phenylalanine or tryptophan is absent in this CDR3, likely reflecting a read error. The J gene is TRBJ1-2, the V gene TRBV20-1; unclear D gene. Germline V lookup: CDR1 DFQATT, CDR2 SNEGSKA (reference sequence). CDR3 length equals 13 residues. The V end was cut by 6 bases, the J end by 1 base, with 12 bases between. In nucleotides, the CDR3 is TGCAGTGCGCCGTACATACTTAACTATGGCTACACCCTC. Translating it yields CSAPYILNYGYTL.

At least ten counts were recorded for this clonotype. The chain couples TRBV7-9 to TRBJ2-1; TRBD2 matches at 11 bases. V shed 1 base, J shed 7 bases, and the junction held 12 bases outside the gene matches. Per germline, CDR1 SEHNR and CDR2 FQNEAQ (reference sequence). This CDR3 region has 18 residues. Written as DNA, the CDR3 is TGTGCCAGCAGCTTAGAACCTTTATTAGCGGGGGGGGTGAATGAGCAGTTCTTC. The encoded protein is CASSLEPLLAGGVNEQFF. Complete variable domain (other parts from reference TRBV7-9 and TRBJ2-1): DTGVSQNPRHKITKRGQNVTFRCDPISEHNRLYWYRQTLGQGPEFLTYFQNEAQLEKSRLLSDRFSAERPKGSFSTLEIQRTEQGDSAMYLCASSLEPLLAGGVNEQFFGPGTRLTVL.

This rearrangement joins TRBV20-1 to TRBJ2-7, with 8 bases aligning to TRBD2. V shed 8 bases and J 2 bases; nucleotides not matched to a gene: 11. Germline-derived CDR1 and CDR2 are DFQATT and SNEGSKA (reference sequence). The CDR3 runs 14 residues. The CDR3: CSPGRLASAYEQYF. The CDR3 nucleotides are TGCAGTCCCGGCCGACTAGCGAGCGCCTACGAGCAGTACTTC.

The sample holds many counts of this clonotype. The chain couples TRBV19 to TRBJ2-2; D is unresolved. The CDR3 is 13 amino acids. The V end was cut by 3 bases, the J end by 5 bases, with 7 bases between. CDR1 is LNHDA, CDR2 SQIVND, per germline (reference sequence). In DNA form, the CDR3 reads TGTGCCAGTAGTATTGGGTCGACCGGGGAGCTGTTTTTT. This sequence encodes CASSIGSTGELFF.

This clonotype showed up many times. The rearrangement uses TRBV7-9 and TRBJ1-4; no clear D gene. Trimming shortened V by 7 bases and J by 6 bases, and 12 bases separated the two germline ends. Per the germline V gene, CDR1 is SEHNR and CDR2 is FQNEAQ (reference sequence). This CDR3 has 13 residues. The CDR3 region is CASTTSWYEKLFF. The CDR3 DNA reads as TGTGCCAGCACCACGAGCTGGTATGAAAAACTGTTTTTT. The variable domain in full, completed from reference TRBV7-9 and TRBJ1-4, reads DTGVSQNPRHKITKRGQNVTFRCDPISEHNRLYWYRQTLGQGPEFLTYFQNEAQLEKSRLLSDRFSAERPKGSFSTLEIQRTEQGDSAMYLCASTTSWYEKLFFGSGTQLSVL.

Regarding this clonotype: One end of the junction fails to match germline, which may point to a read error. V gene TRBV28 combines with J gene TRBJ2-2, with D maybe TRBD2 (7 bases). Germline loops: CDR1 MDHEN, CDR2 SYDVKM. The CDR3 contains 17 residues. The CDR3 nucleotides are TGTGCCAGCAGTTTACGGTACCGGGGGGCTAACACCGGGGAGCTGCTTTTT. Its protein is CASSLRYRGANTGELLF.

The sample holds many counts of this clonotype. The V call is TRBV7-9, the J call TRBJ2-2; 8 bases are a match to TRBD2. J lost 1 base, V lost 3 bases, and 4 bases had no gene match. The CDR3 is made up of 16 amino acids. Germline V gene lookup returns CDR1 SEHNR and CDR2 FQNEAQ (reference sequence). The CDR3 loop is CASSLRLAGNTGELFF. CDR3 nucleotides: TGTGCCAGCAGCTTGAGGCTAGCGGGGAACACCGGGGAGCTGTTTTTT.

This clonotype was counted once. A much more abundant neighbour one base away suggests this may be a read error. The V and J genes are TRBV27 and TRBJ2-4, with a weak D call TRBD1 (8 bases). V was pared by 5 bases and J by 2 bases, with 13 bases between. The CDR3 is made up of 15 amino acids. Looked up from germline, CDR1 is MNHEY and CDR2 is SMNVEV (reference sequence). CDR3 bases: TGTGCCAGCAGTACAGGGGGGGGATCCAAAAACATTCAGTACTTC. Translation: CASSTGGGSKNIQYF.

This clonotype was seen a handful of times. Being one base from a much bigger clone, this may be a read error. The J gene is TRBJ2-7, the V gene TRBV5-5, with a weak D call TRBD1 (7 bases). The CDR3 sequence is 15 residues long. Germline CDR1 and CDR2: SGHKS and YYEKEE (reference sequence). The chain's CDR3 is CASGLQGTSTYEQYF. CDR3 DNA: TGTGCCAGCGGCTTACAGGGGACTTCCACCTACGAGCAGTACTTC.

There are a few counts of this clonotype. The J gene is TRBJ1-1, the V gene TRBV5-4, with a possible D match to TRBD1 (5 bases). The germline CDR1 and CDR2 sequences are SGHNT and YYREEE (reference sequence). Trimming cost V 4 bases and J 3 bases, with 16 bases left between them. CDR3 size: 15 residues. For the CDR3, the DNA is TGTGCCAGCAGCCCCCCGGCGGGGGGGTACACTGAAGCTTTCTTT. Translated: CASSPPAGGYTEAFF.

This clonotype was counted many times. The chain combines TRBV20-1 with TRBJ1-1, with TRBD1 matching 8 bases. Germline assignment: CDR1 DFQATT and CDR2 SNEGSKA (reference sequence). This CDR3 is built from 12 residues. J lost 4 bases, V lost 6 bases, and 4 bases had no gene match. CDR3 sequence (DNA): TGCAGTGCAACGGACAGGGCCACTGAAGCTTTCTTT. It codes for CSATDRATEAFF.

The chain uses TRBV20-1 and TRBJ2-7; D assignment may be TRBD1 or TRBD2 (6 bases each). Trimming shortened V by 5 bases and J by 1 base, and 24 bases separated the two germline ends. This CDR3 is built from 17 residues. From germline, CDR1 is DFQATT and CDR2 SNEGSKA (reference sequence). The CDR3 here is CSAGGELAGGPSYEQYF. The CDR3 DNA sequence: TGCAGTGCTGGGGGAGAGCTAGCTGGGGGGCCGTCCTACGAGCAGTACTTC.

This clonotype has ten or more counts. V gene TRBV29-1 combines with J gene TRBJ1-2; maybe TRBD1 (5 bases). V dropped 6 bases and J dropped 5 bases, with 19 bases sitting between them. The CDR3 runs 14 residues. CDR1 is SQVTM, CDR2 ANQGSEA, per germline. The CDR3 is CSVDVTGTAYGYTF. DNA of the CDR3: TGCAGCGTCGACGTTACTGGGACCGCATATGGCTACACCTTC.

Of note for this clonotype: This is likely an artifact of a read error, given a far larger clone one base away. The rearrangement uses TRBV7-9 and TRBJ2-1; the D gene is possibly TRBD2 (6 bases). Germline-derived CDR1 and CDR2 are SEHNR and FQNEAQ (reference sequence). CDR3 length: 14 residues. V was trimmed by 1 base and J by 10 bases, leaving 14 bases between them. Here the CDR3 DNA reads TGTGCCAGCAGCTTAGGGGCCCGGGAGCGGGAGCAGTTCTTC. As protein: CASSLGAREREQFF.

The J gene is TRBJ2-1, the V gene TRBV6-2 or TRBV6-3, with a weak D call TRBD1 (6 bases). The CDR3 covers 15 residues. Trimming removed 5 bases from V and 10 bases from J, with 21 bases in between. The germline V gene encodes CDR1 MNHEY and CDR2 SVGEGT. CDR3 protein: CASSAVRTVGEEQFF. The CDR3 region has the DNA TGTGCCAGCAGTGCCGTCCGGACAGTGGGGGAGGAGCAGTTCTTC.

The rearrangement joins TRBV19 to TRBJ1-2; TRBD1 aligns across 7 bases. The junction had 6 bases not matched to a gene; V was cut back by 5 bases and J by 6 bases. CDR1 is LNHDA, CDR2 SQIVND, per germline (reference sequence). The CDR3 covers 13 residues. The CDR3 bases are TGTGCCAGTAGTCTTAAGGACAGGAATGGCTACACCTTC. This sequence encodes CASSLKDRNGYTF.

In its sample, this clonotype was seen many times. The genes are TRBV28 and TRBJ1-1, with 7 bases lining up with TRBD1. The V segment lost 9 bases and the J segment 3 bases; nucleotides outside the gene matches: 4. CDR1 MDHEN and CDR2 SYDVKM come from the germline V gene. The CDR3 length is 12 residues. CDR3 sequence (DNA): TGTGCCAGTCGACAGGGTGACACTGAAGCTTTCTTT. It yields the protein CASRQGDTEAFF.

Regarding this clonotype: It may be a read error: a sequence one base away is much more abundant. This rearrangement joins TRBV16 to TRBJ1-1; perhaps TRBD1 as D (5 bases). The V gene's germline CDR1 is KGHSY and CDR2 FQNENV. This CDR3 is built from 13 residues. This CDR3 reads CANSQSGSTEAFF. The CDR3 bases are TGTGCCAACAGCCAATCAGGGAGTACTGAAGCTTTCTTT.

With respect to this clonotype: This clone may be a read error of a much larger clone one base away. The J gene is TRBJ1-1, the V gene TRBV2; possible D gene TRBD1, 6 bases. Germline V gene lookup returns CDR1 SNHLY and CDR2 FYNNEI. V was cut by 1 base and J by 10 bases, with 13 bases left in between. The CDR3 spans 13 residues. CDR3 coding DNA: TGTGCCAGCAGTGAAGAACGGGGGCTCCGAGCTTTCTTT. Translating gives CASSEERGLRAFF.

This clonotype appeared many times. For the CDR3, the DNA is TGTGCCACCAGTGACCGGACAGACAATCAGCCCCAGCATTTT. Translation gives CATSDRTDNQPQHF. The chain joins TRBV24-1 to TRBJ1-5; D is perhaps TRBD1 (6 bases). Germline CDR1 reads KGHDR; CDR2 reads SFDVKD. Between the trimmed V and J ends, which lost 4 bases and 3 bases, there was a span of 9 bases. CDR3 length: 14 amino acids.

With respect to this clonotype: The junction does not match germline at one end; this may be a read error. The V and J genes are TRBV6-9 and TRBJ1-5; 7 bases match TRBD1. CDR3 length equals 17 residues. Germline CDR1 and CDR2: MNHGY and SVAAGI. The CDR3 nucleotides are TGTGCCAGCAGTTATTCCGCAGGGGGTTATAGCAATCATCCCCATCATTTT. Amino acids: CASSYSAGGYSNHPHHF.

The gene calls are TRBV6-1 and TRBJ2-1; D is ambiguous. Trimming left V 6 bases short and J 3 bases short, with 15 bases between. The CDR3 runs 15 residues. Germline CDR1 reads MNHNS; CDR2 reads SASEGT. The CDR3 here is CASSSVPLDYNEQFF. CDR3 DNA: TGTGCCAGCAGCTCGGTACCCCTGGACTACAATGAGCAGTTCTTC.

This clonotype appeared once. The chain carries TRBV11-2 and TRBJ2-7, with TRBD1 matching over 10 bases. With V trimmed by 5 bases and J by 4 bases, 8 bases remained unmatched. The CDR3 length is 15 residues. Germline V lookup: CDR1 SGHAT, CDR2 FQNNGV. The CDR3 nucleotides read TGTGCCAGCAGCCCTCCCTGGGACAGGGGATACGAGCAGTACTTC. It is translated as CASSPPWDRGYEQYF.

This clonotype was found many times. The chain joins TRBV11-2 to TRBJ1-1; a possible D gene is TRBD1 (6 bases). Trimming removed 5 bases at V and 0 bases at J, with 10 bases between. Germline V gene data show CDR1 as SGHAT and CDR2 as FQNNGV. The CDR3 is made up of 14 amino acids. CDR3 in amino acids: CASSLSGVNTEAFF. DNA for the CDR3: TGTGCCAGCAGCCTGTCAGGGGTGAACACTGAAGCTTTCTTT.